The next 22 T cell receptor beta chains were all read from a single sample in a study of graft-versus-host responses after intestinal transplantation. The antigens these receptors bind are not known. Profiled with immunoSEQ multiplex PCR; TCRdb holds only in-frame clones, not every one. The sample holds about 70,000 clones, just under 95% seen once. The sequenced sample was unstimulated CD8+ T cells sorted from spleen or lymph node cells, obtained before intestinal transplant. The source is a human donor who received an intestinal transplant.

The rearrangement uses TRBV7-7 and TRBJ1-2, with D unclear. There are 16 residues in the CDR3. Deletions cut 6 bases from V and 0 bases from J, with 17 bases between. CDR1 and CDR2 from the germline V gene are SSHAT and FNYEAQ (reference sequence). The CDR3 loop reads CASRTPRRNTNYGYTF. The CDR3 region has the DNA TGTGCCAGCAGAACCCCGAGGAGGAATACTAACTATGGCTACACCTTC.

The chain employs TRBV7-6 and TRBJ2-5; TRBD2 matches 10 bases. This CDR3 contains 14 residues. The germline CDR1 and CDR2 sequences are SGHVS and FNYEAQ. J lost 5 bases, V lost 2 bases, and 2 bases had no gene match. Here the CDR3 reads CASSLSTSGETQYF. The CDR3 DNA follows: TGTGCCAGCAGCTTATCGACTAGCGGGGAGACCCAGTACTTC.

V gene TRBV27 combines with J gene TRBJ2-2; 14 positions agree with TRBD2. The CDR3 is 16 amino acids. V lost 3 bases, J lost 9 bases, and 6 bases stayed unmatched. CDR1 MNHEY and CDR2 SMNVEV come from the germline V gene (reference sequence). The CDR3 sequence is CASSFGTSGSIRELFF. The CDR3 DNA reads TGTGCCAGCAGTTTCGGGACTAGCGGGAGTATCAGGGAGCTGTTTTTT.

This chain links TRBV9 with TRBJ1-5; 10 positions agree with TRBD1. V gave up 0 bases and J gave up 5 bases; unmatched junction bases: 2. Germline V gene lookup returns CDR1 SGDLS and CDR2 YYNGEE. The CDR3 runs to 15 residues. The CDR3 DNA reads TGTGCCAGCAGCGTAGCCGGACAGGGGGATCAGCCCCAGCATTTT. Its translation: CASSVAGQGDQPQHF.

The chain is built from TRBV11-2 and TRBJ2-1; the match to TRBD2 covers 8 bases. The CDR3 runs 20 residues. The V and J ends lost 0 bases and 3 bases, in that order; junction bases with no gene match: 16. Germline loops: CDR1 SGHAT, CDR2 FQNNGV. CDR3 residues: CASSLDLYGGRSPRYNEQFF. The CDR3 DNA follows: TGTGCCAGCAGCTTAGATTTATATGGCGGGAGGAGCCCACGCTACAATGAGCAGTTCTTC. The full variable domain, with the rest looked up from reference TRBV11-2 and TRBJ2-1, is EAGVAQSPRYKIIEKRQSVAFWCNPISGHATLYWYQQILGQGPKLLIQFQNNGVVDDSQLPKDRFSAERLKGVDSTLKIQPAKLEDSAVYLCASSLDLYGGRSPRYNEQFFGPGTRLTVL.

This chain uses TRBV6-5 with TRBJ2-5; TRBD1 agrees at 7 bases. The CDR3 is 14 amino acids. The V and J ends lost 2 bases and 4 bases, in that order; junction bases with no gene match: 4. The germline V gene encodes CDR1 MNHEY and CDR2 SVGAGI. As DNA, the CDR3 is TGTGCCAGCAGTTACGGGACAGCCCGAGAGACCCAGTACTTC. Amino acids: CASSYGTARETQYF.

The chain links TRBV27 to TRBJ2-7; D unclear. The CDR3 loop spans 11 amino acids. Germline V lookup: CDR1 MNHEY, CDR2 SMNVEV (reference sequence). V shed 2 bases and J shed 5 bases, with 4 bases lying between them. The CDR3 here is CASSLGNEQYF. CDR3 sequence (DNA): TGTGCCAGCAGTTTAGGGAACGAGCAGTACTTC.

This clone has a single count. The chain uses TRBV6-6 and TRBJ2-1; D ambiguous. Trimming removed 8 bases from V and 0 bases from J, with 8 bases in between. Germline V CDR1 and CDR2: MNHNY, SVGAGI (reference sequence). The CDR3 consists of 13 residues. The chain's CDR3 is CASGPSSYNEQFF. In DNA, the CDR3 is TGTGCCAGCGGACCGAGCTCCTACAATGAGCAGTTCTTC.

V and J are TRBV5-6 and TRBJ2-7; 8 nucleotides agree with TRBD1. The V segment lost 1 base and the J segment 9 bases; nucleotides outside the gene matches: 3. This CDR3 is built from 12 residues. CDR1 is SGHDT and CDR2 is YYEEEE in the germline V gene. The CDR3 DNA is TGTGCCAGCAGCTTGAGAGACAGGGGGCAGTACTTC. The encoded protein is CASSLRDRGQYF.

The rearrangement uses TRBV7-8 and TRBJ2-1, with 7 bases fitting TRBD2. The CDR3 loop spans 14 amino acids. The germline V gene encodes CDR1 SGHVS and CDR2 FQNEAQ. V was clipped by 3 bases and J by 2 bases; unmatched bases: 1. CDR3 loop: CASSFTSAYNEQFF. The CDR3 region has the DNA TGTGCCAGCAGCTTCACTAGCGCCTACAATGAGCAGTTCTTC. Supplemented by reference TRBV7-8 and TRBJ2-1, the full variable domain reads GAGVSQSPRYKVAKRGQDVALRCDPISGHVSLFWYQQALGQGPEFLTYFQNEAQLDKSGLPSDRFFAERPEGSVSTLKIQRTQQEDSAVYLCASSFTSAYNEQFFGPGTRLTVL.

This clone was recorded only once. The V call is TRBV27, the J call TRBJ1-1; D may be TRBD1 (6 bases). The CDR3 runs 10 residues. V lost 4 bases and J lost 10, with 7 bases in between. Germline V gene lookup returns CDR1 MNHEY and CDR2 SMNVEV (reference sequence). The CDR3 DNA follows: TGTGCCAGCAGTTACAGGGTAGCTTTCTTT. Translation gives CASSYRVAFF.

This rearrangement joins TRBV7-6 to TRBJ2-7, with TRBD1 as a possible D gene (5 bases). The germline V and J ends were trimmed by 5 bases and 1 base, with 12 bases remaining between them. Germline V CDR1 and CDR2: SGHVS, FNYEAQ. The CDR3 extends over 14 amino acids. The CDR3, as DNA: TGTGCCAGCAGCCCTACAGGTTCGTCCTACGAGCAGTACTTC. Encoded protein: CASSPTGSSYEQYF.

The chain uses TRBV6-6 and TRBJ1-6; D uncertain. The CDR3 extends over 13 amino acids. The germline gives CDR1 MNHNY, CDR2 SVGAGI (reference sequence). V shed 2 bases and J shed 9 bases, with 8 bases lying between them. The CDR3 here is CASSYTYGSPLHF. The CDR3 DNA reads as TGTGCCAGCAGTTACACTTATGGTTCACCCCTCCACTTT.

This clone was detected a few times. This rearrangement joins TRBV30 to TRBJ1-2; no clear D. Germline V gene lookup returns CDR1 GTSNPN and CDR2 SVGIG (reference sequence). The V gene lost 1 base and the J gene lost 0 bases, with 12 bases spanning the gap. There are 15 residues in the CDR3. CDR3 sequence (DNA): TGTGCCTGGAGTGCCCAGGTTGGGACTAACTATGGCTACACCTTC. Its protein is CAWSAQVGTNYGYTF.

This clone was recorded only once. The V and J genes are TRBV5-1 and TRBJ2-7; D remains ambiguous. The CDR3 consists of 15 residues. V lost 0 bases, J lost 2 bases, and 12 bases lay in between. Per germline, CDR1 SGHRS and CDR2 YFSETQ. DNA of the CDR3: TGCGCCAGCAGCTTGGCGGCAGCCTTTACCTACGAGCAGTACTTC. Translated, it gives CASSLAAAFTYEQYF.

The chain combines TRBV9 with TRBJ2-1; 9 bases align to TRBD2. The CDR3 is made up of 17 amino acids. V dropped 3 bases and J dropped 3; count of bases not matched to a gene: 10. Per germline, CDR1 SGDLS and CDR2 YYNGEE. The CDR3 nucleotides are TGTGCCAGCAGCGAGCCCCCGGCTAGCGGGAACTACAATGAGCAGTTCTTC. Amino acids: CASSEPPASGNYNEQFF.

The chain has TRBV28 and TRBJ2-4; D unresolved. The CDR3 runs to 10 residues. The V and J ends lost 10 bases and 5 bases respectively, with 6 bases between them. Germline CDR1 is MDHEN and CDR2 is SYDVKM. CDR3 in DNA: TGTGCCACCAAACAAAACATTCAGTACTTC. The encoded protein is CATKQNIQYF.

The CDR3 nucleotides are TGTGCCAGCAGCCCAATGTCAGGGGCTAATGGCGCCGATGAGCAGTTCTTC. It encodes CASSPMSGANGADEQFF. This chain joins TRBV9 and TRBJ2-1; TRBD1 might be the D (6 bases). V dropped 4 bases and J dropped 8 bases, with 25 bases sitting between them. CDR1 and CDR2 (germline): SGDLS, YYNGEE. This CDR3 has 17 residues.

This clone was recorded once. V usage is TRBV4-1 and J usage is TRBJ1-5; possible D gene TRBD1, 6 bases. V shed 0 bases and J shed 2 bases, with 8 bases lying between them. This CDR3 spans 15 amino acids. Germline CDR1 reads MGHRA; CDR2 reads YSYEKL. CDR3 in DNA: TGCGCCAGCAGCCAAGACGGGGGCGGCAATCAGCCCCAGCATTTT. Translation gives CASSQDGGGNQPQHF.

The chain carries TRBV4-1 and TRBJ2-1, with TRBD2 matching 10 bases. The V and J ends lost 4 bases and 4 bases, in that order; junction bases with no gene match: 10. Germline values: CDR1 MGHRA, CDR2 YSYEKL. The CDR3 covers 17 residues. This CDR3 is CASSPSGTSATYNEQFF. The CDR3 nucleotides are TGCGCCAGCAGCCCCTCCGGGACTAGCGCCACTTACAATGAGCAGTTCTTC.

The DNA of the CDR3 is TGTGCCAGTAGTATAGTCCCAGGGGGGAACACTGAAGCTTTCTTT. This translates into CASSIVPGGNTEAFF. The rearrangement links TRBV19 to TRBJ1-1; 7 positions agree with TRBD1. This CDR3 contains 15 residues. Germline CDR1 and CDR2: LNHDA and SQIVND (reference sequence). V gave up 1 base and J gave up 1 base; unmatched junction bases: 3.

This chain links TRBV4-2 with TRBJ2-7; a possible D gene is TRBD2 (6 bases). The CDR3 is 17 residues long. Germline lookup yields CDR1 LGHNA and CDR2 YNFKEQ. Trimming left V 2 bases short and J 3 bases short, with 20 bases between. The CDR3 sequence is CASSQPGRGWLNYEQYF. CDR3 sequence (DNA): TGTGCCAGCAGCCAACCCGGACGGGGGTGGTTGAACTACGAGCAGTACTTC.